Presented here are 31 T cell receptor beta chains from one specimen sequenced in a study of T cells in Graves' hyperthyroidism and ophthalmopathy. Template material for amplifying TCR beta CDR3 regions consisted of RNA transcripts. The primer set for the first-round RT-PCR of the TCR CDR3 was HTBI. TCRdb re-called the multiplex PCR reads with MiXCR, one entry per CDR3 protein. Among under 300,000 distinct CDR3 sequences, 13% were seen once, and the ten largest hold 6.5% to 10%. Source material: blood. All receptors derive from a woman aged 30 to 39 with Graves' hyperthyroidism that later progressed to Graves' ophthalmopathy.

This clonotype occurred many times. The chain joins TRBV11-3 to TRBJ2-3; 9 bases are shared with TRBD2. The germline CDR1 and CDR2 sequences are SGHNT and YENEEA. CDR3 size: 17 residues. V was pared by 6 bases and J by 0 bases, with 10 bases of the junction left unmatched. The DNA of the CDR3 is TGTGCCAGCAGTATGAACGTGGCGGGAGGGAGCACAGATACGCAGTATTTT. It codes for CASSMNVAGGSTDTQYF.

This clonotype has more than one count but fewer than ten. This rearrangement joins TRBV19 to TRBJ2-1, with TRBD1 identical over 9 bases. Trimming at V came to 5 bases and at J to 2 bases, leaving 4 bases not matched to a gene. The CDR3 is 15 amino acids. CDR1 and CDR2 (germline): LNHDA, SQIVND (reference sequence). For the CDR3, the DNA is TGTGCCAGTAGTTTCGGACAGGGGCCCTACAATGAGCAGTTCTTC. Translation: CASSFGQGPYNEQFF.

This clonotype was recorded at least ten times. The rearrangement links TRBV12-5 to TRBJ2-3, with D maybe TRBD2 (6 bases). The CDR3 length is 13 residues. Per the germline V gene, CDR1 is LGHNT and CDR2 is FRNRAP. The V end was cut by 4 bases, the J end by 6 bases, with 11 bases between. The CDR3 DNA reads as TGTGCTAGTGGTTCCCGGGACTCCGATACGCAGTATTTT. Protein product: CASGSRDSDTQYF.

This clonotype was counted ten times or more. This chain connects TRBV18 to TRBJ2-5; D ambiguous. Per germline, CDR1 KGHSH and CDR2 LQKENI. Trimming left V 5 bases short and J 5 bases short, with 6 bases between. The CDR3 runs to 11 residues. CDR3 nucleotide sequence: TGTGCCAGCTCAGAGTCTGAGACCCAGTACTTC. Protein sequence: CASSESETQYF.

This clonotype came up many times. This chain links TRBV2 with TRBJ1-1; a weak D match, TRBD1 (5 bases). V was cut by 2 bases and J by 2 bases, with 18 bases left in between. Germline-derived CDR1 and CDR2 are SNHLY and FYNNEI. The CDR3 loop spans 17 amino acids. The CDR3 loop reads CASSERGPLELNTEAFF. CDR3 bases: TGTGCCAGCAGTGAAAGGGGCCCACTGGAGCTTAACACTGAAGCTTTCTTT.

This clonotype was counted many times. The rearrangement uses TRBV7-3 and TRBJ2-1; D not resolved. V lost 1 base to trimming and J lost 7 bases, with 14 bases between them. The germline V gene has CDR1 SGHTA and CDR2 FQGTGA. The length of the CDR3 is 15 residues. The CDR3 protein is CASSLSRFHFNEQFF. The CDR3, as DNA: TGTGCCAGCAGCTTAAGCCGCTTCCACTTTAATGAGCAGTTCTTC.

This clonotype came up many times. The V call is TRBV6-2 or TRBV6-3, the J call TRBJ1-2; 8 bases map to TRBD1. The CDR3 is 13 amino acids. The V and J ends lost 7 bases and 5 bases, in that order; junction bases with no gene match: 6. Germline CDR1 reads MNHEY; CDR2 reads SVGEGT. The CDR3 sequence: CASTWDRLYGYTF. The CDR3 coding sequence is TGTGCCAGCACCTGGGACAGGCTTTATGGCTACACCTTC.

This rearrangement joins TRBV6-1 to TRBJ2-7, with TRBD1 as a possible D gene (6 bases). This CDR3 is built from 13 residues. The V end was cut by 10 bases, the J end by 0 bases, with 13 bases between. Germline CDR1 is MNHNS and CDR2 is SASEGT. CDR3 residues: CATKGESSYEQYF. In DNA, the CDR3 is TGTGCCACTAAGGGGGAGAGCTCCTACGAGCAGTACTTC.

This clonotype was counted at least ten times. The V call is TRBV6-2 or TRBV6-3, the J call TRBJ2-1; D is ambiguous. The CDR3 covers 13 residues. The germline V gene encodes CDR1 MNHEY and CDR2 SVGEGT. The V end was cut by 5 bases, the J end by 3 bases, with 8 bases between. The CDR3 loop is CASSQTGYNEQFF. CDR3 bases: TGTGCCAGCAGTCAGACGGGCTACAATGAGCAGTTCTTC.

V usage is TRBV12-3 or TRBV12-4 and J usage is TRBJ1-5; no clear D. The CDR3 runs to 13 residues. The germline V and J ends were trimmed by 6 bases and 1 base, with 7 bases remaining between them. The CDR3 region is CASSPESNQPQHF. The CDR3 DNA sequence: TGTGCCAGCAGCCCAGAGAGCAATCAGCCCCAGCATTTT.

On this clonotype: A much larger clone lies a single base off, so this may be a read error. The chain employs TRBV7-9 and TRBJ2-2, with a weak D call TRBD2 (5 bases). Germline lookup yields CDR1 SEHNR and CDR2 FQNEAQ (reference sequence). The CDR3 is 15 amino acids. The CDR3 DNA follows: TGTGCCAGCAGCTTACACGGACTTTATCCCGGGGAGCTGCTTTTT. Its translation: CASSLHGLYPGELLF.

This clonotype showed up just a few times. A much bigger clone sits one base away, suggesting this may be a read error. The V and J genes are TRBV20-1 and TRBJ2-5; perhaps D is TRBD1 or TRBD2 (5 bases each). Per the germline V gene, CDR1 is DFQATT and CDR2 is SNEGSKA (reference sequence). The CDR3 is made up of 12 amino acids. Between the trimmed V and J ends, which lost 7 bases and 5 bases, there was a span of 14 bases. The CDR3 spells CSVGQGRETQYF. The CDR3 DNA reads as TGCAGTGTAGGCCAGGGACGTGAGACCCAGTACTTC.

This clonotype appeared many times. The chain combines TRBV9 with TRBJ2-7; D call uncertain. Germline lookup yields CDR1 SGDLS and CDR2 YYNGEE. Trimming took off 1 base at V and 5 bases at J, with 13 bases between the two ends. This CDR3 region has 14 residues. CDR3 loop: CASSVRADPHEQYF. CDR3 nucleotide sequence: TGTGCCAGCAGCGTAAGGGCGGACCCCCACGAGCAGTACTTC.

This clonotype was picked up many times. The chain combines TRBV7-3 with TRBJ2-2; 7 bases line up with TRBD1. Trimming cost V 0 bases and J 3 bases; bases outside gene matches: 4. CDR1 and CDR2 from the germline V gene are SGHTA and FQGTGA. CDR3 size: 16 residues. The chain's CDR3 is CASSLTGTDYTGELFF. The CDR3 bases are TGTGCCAGCAGCTTAACGGGGACAGACTACACCGGGGAGCTGTTTTTT.

This clonotype was seen ten or more times. The V gene is TRBV7-2, the J gene TRBJ2-3, with 11 bases identical to TRBD2. Germline values: CDR1 SGHTA, CDR2 FQGNSA. The CDR3 is made up of 16 amino acids. The V segment lost 2 bases and the J segment 5 bases; nucleotides outside the gene matches: 6. The CDR3 sequence: CASSLNLAGGRDTQYF. CDR3 DNA sequence: TGTGCCAGCAGCTTAAACCTAGCGGGAGGTAGAGATACGCAGTATTTT.

This clonotype was picked up many times. The gene calls are TRBV6-1 and TRBJ2-3; TRBD2 matches 9 bases. The CDR3 length is 15 residues. CDR1 and CDR2 from the germline V gene are MNHNS and SASEGT. The V gene end was trimmed by 8 bases and the J gene end by 4 bases; junction bases not matched to a gene: 10. The CDR3 DNA follows: TGTGCCAGCGGGGGCGGGAGGGCCTCGGCAGATACGCAGTATTTT. Translated, it gives CASGGGRASADTQYF.

This clonotype was observed many times. CDR3 sequence (DNA): TGTGCCAGCAGTCCGAGTGGCAGGGATAATTCACCCCTCCACTTT. Its translation is CASSPSGRDNSPLHF. The chain is built from TRBV28 and TRBJ1-6, with D tentatively TRBD1 (5 bases). The CDR3 runs 15 residues. Deletions cut 5 bases from V and 5 bases from J, with 13 bases between. The germline gives CDR1 MDHEN, CDR2 SYDVKM.

This clonotype was detected ten times or more. The chain links TRBV29-1 to TRBJ2-1; D not resolved. The ends were cut back, 0 bases at V and 0 bases at J, with 15 bases in the middle. Germline V gene data show CDR1 as SQVTM and CDR2 as ANQGSEA. The CDR3 runs 17 residues. CDR3 nucleotides: TGCAGCGTTGAAGATTCCCCCACCACTCGCTCCTACAATGAGCAGTTCTTC. Protein sequence: CSVEDSPTTRSYNEQFF.

V gene TRBV5-1 combines with J gene TRBJ2-1; TRBD2 matches 11 bases. CDR1 is SGHRS, CDR2 YFSETQ, per germline. The CDR3 has 16 amino acids. With 0 bases clipped from V and 7 bases from J, the junction kept 6 bases outside the gene matches. CDR3: CASSLAVASGRNEQFF. For the CDR3, the DNA is TGCGCCAGCAGCTTGGCCGTCGCTAGCGGGAGGAATGAGCAGTTCTTC.

This clonotype was counted only a few times. The chain has TRBV24-1 and TRBJ2-1; D is possibly TRBD1 (6 bases). Per the germline V gene, CDR1 is KGHDR and CDR2 is SFDVKD. V was clipped by 9 bases and J by 7 bases, with 12 bases between them. CDR3 size: 12 residues. CDR3 nucleotides: TGTGCCACCTCCAGGGGTCGGAATGAGCAGTTCTTC. Translating gives CATSRGRNEQFF.

This clonotype was counted ten times or more. This chain connects TRBV11-2 to TRBJ1-2; D is unclear. Germline-derived CDR1 and CDR2 are SGHAT and FQNNGV. V was pared by 1 base and J by 2 bases, with 5 bases between. There are 13 residues in the CDR3. The CDR3: CASSLVDNYGYTF. The CDR3 DNA follows: TGTGCCAGCAGCTTAGTGGACAACTATGGCTACACCTTC.

This clonotype has at least ten counts. The CDR3 nucleotides are TGTGCCAGCAGCCCCTCCGGGTCTTCCCAGCGTGAGCAGTTCTTC. Translation gives CASSPSGSSQREQFF. The chain combines TRBV7-2 with TRBJ2-1; D remains unclear. Germline V gene data show CDR1 as SGHTA and CDR2 as FQGNSA. Trimming cost V 5 bases and J 9 bases, with 20 bases left between them. This CDR3 spans 15 amino acids.

This clonotype was picked up many times. The rearrangement joins TRBV19 to TRBJ1-1; D gene unclear. The CDR3 contains 13 residues. V was trimmed by 7 bases and J by 5 bases, leaving 14 bases between them. Germline CDR1 is LNHDA and CDR2 is SQIVND (reference sequence). CDR3 region: CASTHLGWTEAFF. Written as DNA, the CDR3 is TGTGCCAGTACCCACTTAGGGTGGACTGAAGCTTTCTTT.

This clonotype was picked up many times. This chain joins TRBV6-5 and TRBJ2-5; D unresolved. V lost 2 bases, J lost 5 bases, and 12 bases lay in between. CDR1 is MNHEY and CDR2 is SVGAGI in the germline V gene. The CDR3 consists of 14 residues. The CDR3 loop reads CASSYMQVPETQYF. The CDR3 coding sequence is TGTGCCAGCAGTTACATGCAGGTCCCTGAGACCCAGTACTTC.

Comment on this clonotype: A read error is possible here, since a much larger clone lies one base away. Here the CDR3 omits its conserved ending phenylalanine or tryptophan, so a read error is the likely source. The rearrangement joins TRBV10-3 to TRBJ1-2; the D is unclear. The CDR3 length is 13 residues. Germline V CDR1 and CDR2: ENHRY, SYGVKD. The V gene lost 10 bases and the J gene lost 1 base, with 13 bases spanning the gap. This chain's CDR3 is CATQAGDNYGYTL. The CDR3 coding sequence is TGTGCCACCCAAGCCGGCGATAACTATGGCTACACCCTC.

This clonotype was seen repeatedly, ten times or more. This chain links TRBV7-2 with TRBJ2-3; D gene unclear. The germline gives CDR1 SGHTA, CDR2 FQGNSA. Trimming removed 1 base at V and 8 bases at J, with 13 bases between. The CDR3 runs to 14 residues. Here the CDR3 reads CASSLVGPSGTQYF. The CDR3, as DNA: TGTGCCAGCAGCTTAGTGGGCCCCTCGGGTACGCAGTATTTT.

This clonotype was recorded many times. J is TRBJ2-1 and V is TRBV29-1; maybe TRBD2 (6 bases). Germline CDR1 reads SQVTM; CDR2 reads ANQGSEA. Trimming left V 4 bases short and J 9 bases short, with 13 bases between. This CDR3 is built from 12 residues. CDR3 sequence (DNA): TGCAGCGTTGCGATGCGGGAAGGTGAGCAGTTCTTC. Protein: CSVAMREGEQFF.

This clonotype was counted at least ten times. The chain carries TRBV6-1 and TRBJ2-5; 9 nucleotides match TRBD2. Trimming cost V 5 bases and J 2 bases; bases outside gene matches: 9. CDR1 and CDR2 from the germline V gene are MNHNS and SASEGT. This CDR3 is 16 amino acids long. The CDR3 protein is CASSTGTSSKQETQYF. In DNA, the CDR3 is TGTGCCAGCAGTACCGGGACTAGCAGTAAACAAGAGACCCAGTACTTC.

In this sample, this clonotype turned up many times. This rearrangement joins TRBV18 to TRBJ2-4; D is possibly TRBD2 (6 bases). There are 17 residues in the CDR3. Germline loops: CDR1 KGHSH, CDR2 LQKENI. The V end lost 1 base, the J end lost 1 base, and 14 bases lay between the germline ends. CDR3 sequence (DNA): TGTGCCAGCTCACCACACGGACCCCGGGAGGCCAAAAACATTCAGTACTTC. Amino acid sequence: CASSPHGPREAKNIQYF. The entire variable domain, with the rest obtained from reference TRBV18 and TRBJ2-4, is as follows: NAGVMQNPRHLVRRRGQEARLRCSPMKGHSHVYWYRQLPEEGLKFMVYLQKENIIDESGMPKERFSAEFPKEGPSILRIQQVVRGDSAAYFCASSPHGPREAKNIQYFGAGTRLSVL.

This clonotype was seen many times. This chain links TRBV24-1 with TRBJ2-1; 12 bases match TRBD2. CDR3 size: 16 residues. The J segment lost 8 bases and the V segment lost 3 bases, leaving 7 bases of the junction unmatched. Germline lookup yields CDR1 KGHDR and CDR2 SFDVKD. The CDR3: CATSDRTSGRWHEQFF. The CDR3 nucleotides are TGTGCCACCAGTGATCGAACTAGCGGGAGGTGGCATGAGCAGTTCTTC.

CDR3 DNA sequence: TGTGCCAGTAGTAACCCCTTTAGCGGGAGGTTCGACAATGAGCAGTTCTTC. The encoded protein is CASSNPFSGRFDNEQFF. This chain links TRBV19 with TRBJ2-1; 10 bases line up with TRBD2. Germline CDR1 reads LNHDA; CDR2 reads SQIVND (reference sequence). V shed 4 bases, J shed 5 bases, and the junction held 11 bases outside the gene matches. The length of the CDR3 is 17 residues.